Listed here is a single T cell receptor beta chain. This record comes from a study of blood T cells in healthy people across ages. Together with a sample-barcoded 5' primer, a J-beta primer mix was included in a second PCR lasting about 7 to 12 cycles. TCRdb re-called the 5' RACE reads with MiXCR, one entry per CDR3 protein. The table shows approximately 960,000 distinct CDR3 sequences, with about 29% occurring only once. The same data also contributed to another study, on T cells of mothers and their children. That source notes: The sample comes from fewer than 10 healthy Caucasian donors: mothers and children.

The sequencing input was blood. The TCR was taken from a woman aged 40 to 49 in good health.

The CDR3 DNA reads TGTGCCAGCAGTCCATCGACCCGGACTAGTCGGGTTAGTGAGCAGTTCTTC. This codes for CASSPSTRTSRVSEQFF. This sequence joins TRBV28 and TRBJ2-1; 7 nucleotides line up with TRBD2. This CDR3 has 17 residues. J was trimmed by 9 bases and V by 5 bases; bases with no gene match: 19. Germline loops: CDR1 MDHEN, CDR2 SYDVKM.